This section outlines one TCR beta chain sequence together with its context. Antigen unknown. The data originate from a study of T cell repertoires in cytomegalovirus infection. TCRdb recomputed calls from the reads with MiXCR, one row per CDR3 protein. The sample contains more than 250,000 distinct CDR3 sequences, around 25% of which appear only once. Deletions cut 5 bases from V and 0 bases from J, with 11 bases between. This CDR3 spans 15 amino acids. Germline V gives CDR1 LNHDA, CDR2 SQIVND (reference sequence). This specimen was cultured PBMCs, taken from culture after CMV antigen stimulation. The V call is TRBV19, the J call TRBJ2-1; D call uncertain. This clonotype was obtained from a human donor in good health (CMV status not recorded). Some clones in this sample may be carry-over from other donors' samples. In DNA form, the CDR3 reads TGTGCCAGTAGTCCGTGGACCACCTCCTACAATGAGCAGTTCTTC. It yields the protein CASSPWTTSYNEQFF. Using reference TRBV19 and TRBJ2-1 for the parts outside the CDR3, the full variable domain is DGGITQSPKYLFRKEGQNVTLSCEQNLNHDAMYWYRQDPGQGLRLIYYSQIVNDFQKGDIAEGYSVSREKKESFPLTVTSAQKNPTAFYLCASSPWTTSYNEQFFGPGTRLTVL.